This T cell receptor (beta chain) was captured in a study of monozygotic twins with inflammatory bowel disease. This CDR3 comprises 14 residues. Germline CDR1 reads DFQATT; CDR2 reads SNEGSKA (reference sequence). UMIs incorporating a 6-nucleotide sample barcode were appended by means of template switching. TCRdb reprocessed the 5' RACE reads and keeps a single row for each CDR3 protein, giving no DNA. This table lists approximately 400,000 distinct CDR3 sequences. Study observations and caveats: IBD patients carried less diverse TCRbeta repertoires (inverse Simpson) than healthy co-twins.

Turning to this clonotype: What it binds is unknown.

The sample consisted of blood. The clonotype originates from a human donor with ulcerative colitis or Crohn's disease, or a healthy co-twin of an affected twin (not recorded which). The chain recombines TRBV20-1 with TRBJ2-3; TCRdb gives TRBD2 as the D gene, but with no DNA this cannot be confirmed. The CDR3 here is CSAQRGGQADTQYF.